This paragraph covers one TCR beta chain sequence. Its antigen is unidentified. Generated by immunoSEQ multiplex PCR, the TCRdb table keeps only in-frame clones and is missing some. Of around 66,000 clones listed, approximately 92% are singletons. The data are from a study of PD-1 blockade in classical Hodgkin lymphoma. Study overall: Patients were administered nivolumab (3 mg/kg intravenously) every 2 weeks.

Study-level results: While CD8+ TCR diversity did not rise significantly by C4D1, CD4+ TCR diversity did.

Exposure to brentuximab vedotin varied, and each patient had relapsed following autologous stem cell transplantation. Germline V gene sequence: CDR1 SNHLY, CDR2 FYNNEI. With 3 bases removed from V and 3 bases from J, the gap between germline ends came to 6 bases. The CDR3 covers 12 residues. This chain uses TRBV2 with TRBJ2-7, with TRBD2 as a possible D gene (5 bases). This material consisted of peripheral blood mononuclear cells (PBMCs), taken at baseline. This receptor was identified in a human donor with classical Hodgkin lymphoma. CDR3 loop: CASSDEGYEQYF. CDR3 nucleotides: TGTGCCAGCAGTGATGAGGGCTACGAGCAGTACTTC.